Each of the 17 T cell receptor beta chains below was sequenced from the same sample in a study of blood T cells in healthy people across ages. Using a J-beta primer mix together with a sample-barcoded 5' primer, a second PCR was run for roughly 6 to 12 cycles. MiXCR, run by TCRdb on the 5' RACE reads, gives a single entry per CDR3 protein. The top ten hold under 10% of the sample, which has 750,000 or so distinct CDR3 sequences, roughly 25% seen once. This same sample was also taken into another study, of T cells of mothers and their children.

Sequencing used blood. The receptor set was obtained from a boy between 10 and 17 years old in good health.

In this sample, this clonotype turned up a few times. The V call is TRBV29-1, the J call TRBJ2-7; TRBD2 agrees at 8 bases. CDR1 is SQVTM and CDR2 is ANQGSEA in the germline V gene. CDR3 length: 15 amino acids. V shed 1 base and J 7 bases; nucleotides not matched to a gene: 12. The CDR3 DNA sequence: TGCAGCGTTGAAGTGGTACAAGCGGGAGTTGGTGAGCAGTACTTC. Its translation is CSVEVVQAGVGEQYF.

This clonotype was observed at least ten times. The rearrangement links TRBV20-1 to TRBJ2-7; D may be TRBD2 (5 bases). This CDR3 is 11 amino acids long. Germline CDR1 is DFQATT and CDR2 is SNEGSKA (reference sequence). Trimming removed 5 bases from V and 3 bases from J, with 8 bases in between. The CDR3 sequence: CSAADYYEQYF. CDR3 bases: TGCAGTGCTGCCGACTACTACGAGCAGTACTTC.

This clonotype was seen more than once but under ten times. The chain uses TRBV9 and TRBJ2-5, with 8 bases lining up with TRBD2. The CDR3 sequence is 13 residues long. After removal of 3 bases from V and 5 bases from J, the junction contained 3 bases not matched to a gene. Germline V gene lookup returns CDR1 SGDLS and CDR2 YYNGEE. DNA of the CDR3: TGTGCCAGCAGCGACGGGAGGGCTGAGACCCAGTACTTC. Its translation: CASSDGRAETQYF.

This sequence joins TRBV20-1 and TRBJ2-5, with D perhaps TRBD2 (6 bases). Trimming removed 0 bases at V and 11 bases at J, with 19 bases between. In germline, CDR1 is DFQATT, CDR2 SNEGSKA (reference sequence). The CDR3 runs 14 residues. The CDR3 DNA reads TGCAGTGCTAGAGATAAGATTGCGACGGGGGAGCAGTACTTC. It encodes CSARDKIATGEQYF.

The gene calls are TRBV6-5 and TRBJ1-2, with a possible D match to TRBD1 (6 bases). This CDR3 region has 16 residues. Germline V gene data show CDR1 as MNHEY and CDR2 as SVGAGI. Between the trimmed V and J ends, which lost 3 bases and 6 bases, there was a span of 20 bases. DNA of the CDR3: TGTGCCAGCAGTTATTCGCCGGGACAATCTTTAGATGGCTACACCTTC. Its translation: CASSYSPGQSLDGYTF.

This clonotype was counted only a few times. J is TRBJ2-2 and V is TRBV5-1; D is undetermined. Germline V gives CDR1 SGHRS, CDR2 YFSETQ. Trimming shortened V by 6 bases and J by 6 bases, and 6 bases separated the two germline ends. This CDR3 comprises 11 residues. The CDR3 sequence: CASIEAGELFF. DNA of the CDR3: TGCGCCAGCATTGAAGCCGGGGAGCTGTTTTTT.

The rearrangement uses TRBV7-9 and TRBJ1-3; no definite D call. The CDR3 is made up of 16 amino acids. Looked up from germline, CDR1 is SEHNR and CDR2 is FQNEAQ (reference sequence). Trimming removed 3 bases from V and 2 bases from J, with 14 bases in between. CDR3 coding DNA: TGTGCCAGCAGCTTTCTGATCGGAGCCGCTGGAAACACCATATATTTT. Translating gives CASSFLIGAAGNTIYF.

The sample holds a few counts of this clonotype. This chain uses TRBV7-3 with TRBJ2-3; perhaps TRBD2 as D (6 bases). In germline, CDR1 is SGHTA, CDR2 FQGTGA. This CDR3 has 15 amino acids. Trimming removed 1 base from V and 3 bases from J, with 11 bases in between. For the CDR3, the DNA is TGTGCCAGCAGCTTAAGTCCTAGCGATACAGATACGCAGTATTTT. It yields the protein CASSLSPSDTDTQYF.

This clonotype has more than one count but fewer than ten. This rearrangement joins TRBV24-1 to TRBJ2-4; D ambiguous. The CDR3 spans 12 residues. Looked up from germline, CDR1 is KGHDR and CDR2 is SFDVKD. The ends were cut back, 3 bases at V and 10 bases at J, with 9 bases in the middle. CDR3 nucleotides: TGTGCCACCAGTGATCTGGGGAAGATTCAGTACTTC. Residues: CATSDLGKIQYF.

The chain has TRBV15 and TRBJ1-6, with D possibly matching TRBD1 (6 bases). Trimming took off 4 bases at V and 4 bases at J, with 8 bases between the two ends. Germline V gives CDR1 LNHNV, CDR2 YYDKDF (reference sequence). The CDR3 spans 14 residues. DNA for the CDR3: TGTGCCACCAGCAACAGGGATTATAATTCACCCCTCCACTTT. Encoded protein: CATSNRDYNSPLHF.

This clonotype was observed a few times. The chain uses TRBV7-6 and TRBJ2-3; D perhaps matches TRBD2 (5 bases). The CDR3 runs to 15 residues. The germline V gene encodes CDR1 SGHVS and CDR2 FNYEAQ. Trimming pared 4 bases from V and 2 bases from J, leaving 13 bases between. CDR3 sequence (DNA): TGTGCCAGCAGCTCCATGACGGGGAACACAGATACGCAGTATTTT. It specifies CASSSMTGNTDTQYF.

The CDR3 nucleotides are TGTGCCAGCAGCTTCCCGGACCGTTATACGCAGTATTTT. This codes for CASSFPDRYTQYF. The chain has TRBV7-9 and TRBJ2-3, with D unclear. The CDR3 is 13 residues long. CDR1 is SEHNR and CDR2 is FQNEAQ in the germline V gene (reference sequence). V was shortened by 3 bases and J by 7 bases, with 11 bases between the two germline ends.

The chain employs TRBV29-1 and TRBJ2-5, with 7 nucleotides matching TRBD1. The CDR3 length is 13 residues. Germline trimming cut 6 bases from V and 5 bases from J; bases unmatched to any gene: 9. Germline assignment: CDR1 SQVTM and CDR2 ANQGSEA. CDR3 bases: TGCAGCGTCGAACAGGGGCCGATTGAGACCCAGTACTTC. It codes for CSVEQGPIETQYF.

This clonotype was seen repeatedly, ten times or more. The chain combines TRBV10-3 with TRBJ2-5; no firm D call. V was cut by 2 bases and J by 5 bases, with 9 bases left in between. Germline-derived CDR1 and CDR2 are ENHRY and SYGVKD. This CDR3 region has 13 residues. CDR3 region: CAISEDGRETQYF. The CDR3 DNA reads TGTGCCATCAGTGAGGACGGTCGGGAGACCCAGTACTTC.

CDR3 nucleotide sequence: TGTGCCAGCAGCGTAGGGGCCACCGACGGGTACGAGCAGTACTTC. This gives the protein CASSVGATDGYEQYF. V gene TRBV9 combines with J gene TRBJ2-7; D not resolved. Germline V CDR1 and CDR2: SGDLS, YYNGEE. Trimming stripped 0 bases from V and 4 bases from J, with 14 bases between. This CDR3 spans 15 amino acids. Full variable domain (rest looked up from reference TRBV9 and TRBJ2-7): DSGVTQTPKHLITATGQRVTLRCSPRSGDLSVYWYQQSLDQGLQFLIQYYNGEERAKGNILERFSAQQFPDLHSELNLSSLELGDSALYFCASSVGATDGYEQYFGPGTRLTVT.

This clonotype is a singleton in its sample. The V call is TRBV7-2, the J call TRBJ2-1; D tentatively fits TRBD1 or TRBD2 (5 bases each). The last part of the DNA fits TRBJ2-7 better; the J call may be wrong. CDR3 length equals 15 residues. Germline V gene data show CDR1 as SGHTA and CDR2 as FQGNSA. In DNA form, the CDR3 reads TGTGCCAGCAGCTTTGAGGGAGCAGGGTTTTACGAGCAGTACTTC. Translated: CASSFEGAGFYEQYF.

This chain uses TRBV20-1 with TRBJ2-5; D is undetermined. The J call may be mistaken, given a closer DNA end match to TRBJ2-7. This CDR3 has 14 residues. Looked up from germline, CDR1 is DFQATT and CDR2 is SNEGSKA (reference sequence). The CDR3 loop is CSARNSYSSYEQYF. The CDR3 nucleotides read TGCAGTGCTAGGAACAGTTACAGCTCCTACGAGCAGTACTTC.